This is a list of T cell receptor beta chains from one sample in a study of shared clonotypes between healthy human individuals. Some clones are missing from TCRdb's copy, which holds only in-frame ones; the method was immunoSEQ multiplex PCR. The repertoire includes 800,000 to 1,200,000 clones, approximately 78% of them detected once, and approximately 0.52% sits in the top ten. Sequencing used memory CD4+ T cells from PBMCs. These receptors were taken from a young man in good health. Some clones in this sample may be carry-over from other donors' samples. Each CDR3 is given with its conserved first and last residue. A D gene is named only where the DNA matches it firmly. Not every row has a clone size; where given, it reads once, few, many or a size class.

>TRBJ1-4|NA|NA|TRBV9
CASSPNGLSNEKLFF
TGTGCCAGCAGCCCGAACGGTCTCAGTAATGAAAAACTGTTTTTT
>TRBJ2-2|TRBD2|NA|TRBV2
CASSVAGGSNTGELFF
TGTGCCAGCAGTGTGGCGGGAGGTTCGAACACCGGGGAGCTGTTTTTT
>TRBJ2-2|NA|NA|TRBV29-1
CSGKDTGELFF
TGCAGCGGAAAGGACACCGGGGAGCTGTTTTTT
>TRBJ2-1|TRBD1|NA|TRBV18
CASSPRGQNSQGFF
TGTGCCAGCTCCCCCCGGGGACAGAATTCACAAGGGTTCTTC
>TRBJ1-4|NA|NA|TRBV27
CASSLFRKNEKLFF
TGTGCCAGCAGTTTATTCCGCAAGAATGAAAAACTGTTTTTT
>TRBJ2-6|NA|NA|TRBV6-6
CASRAGGVSGANVLTF
TGTGCCAGCAGGGCAGGAGGGGTCTCTGGGGCCAACGTCCTGACTTTC
>TRBJ2-4|TRBD1|NA|TRBV30
CAWNQGAGKNIQYF
TGTGCCTGGAATCAGGGGGCAGGCAAAAACATTCAGTACTTC
>TRBJ1-1|NA|NA|TRBV20-1
CSARPGFEAFF
TGCAGTGCTAGACCGGGGTTTGAAGCTTTCTTT
>TRBJ2-6|NA|few|TRBV5-1
CASSLATGKLSGANVLTF
TGCGCCAGCAGCTTGGCCACAGGAAAACTCTCTGGGGCCAACGTCCTGACTTTC
>TRBJ2-2|NA|NA|TRBV11-2
CASRGAFRGELFF
TGTGCCAGCAGGGGGGCCTTTCGAGGGGAGCTGTTTTTT
>TRBJ2-1|NA|NA|TRBV7-2
CASSFIRNEQFF
TGTGCCAGCAGCTTTATAAGGAATGAGCAGTTCTTC
>TRBJ2-7|NA|NA|TRBV10-3
CAISPTDLGEQYF
TGTGCCATCAGCCCGACAGACCTCGGTGAGCAGTACTTC
>TRBJ2-5|TRBD1|few|TRBV5-1
CASSFGAQGGTQYF
TGCGCCAGCAGCTTCGGGGCACAGGGGGGGACCCAGTACTTC
>TRBJ2-2|NA|NA|TRBV2
CASSDSGGRRELFF
TGTGCCAGCAGTGACTCAGGGGGGCGGAGGGAGCTGTTTTTT
>TRBJ2-7|NA|NA|TRBV19
CASSESSRSSYEQYF
TGTGCCAGTAGTGAATCGAGTAGGAGCTCCTACGAGCAGTACTTC
>TRBJ2-5|TRBD2|once|TRBV7-9
CASSLRGSGGLQETQYF
TGTGCCAGCAGCTTACGAGGGAGCGGGGGTTTACAAGAGACCCAGTACTTC
>TRBJ1-1|TRBD1|NA|TRBV29-1
CSVEVGTGQNTEAFF
TGCAGCGTTGAAGTGGGGACAGGACAAAACACTGAAGCTTTCTTT
>TRBJ2-7|NA|few|TRBV28
CASRLTMIDEQYF
TGTGCCAGCAGACTAACGATGATCGACGAGCAGTACTTC
>TRBJ2-1|NA|NA|TRBV14
CASSQKDFYNEQFF
TGTGCCAGCAGCCAAAAGGACTTCTACAATGAGCAGTTCTTC
>TRBJ1-1|TRBD1|NA|TRBV6-4
CASSANRGRGGNTEAFF
TGTGCCAGCAGTGCCAACAGGGGGCGGGGGGGCAACACTGAAGCTTTCTTT
>TRBJ2-7|TRBD1|NA|TRBV15
CATSRVDRGLEQYF
TGTGCCACCAGCAGAGTGGACAGGGGGCTCGAGCAGTACTTC
>TRBJ1-1|TRBD1|NA|TRBV5-4
CASSFYRGLGTEAFF
TGTGCCAGCAGCTTTTACAGGGGGCTGGGGACTGAAGCTTTCTTT
>TRBJ1-5|NA|NA|TRBV6-5
CASTNSPYQPQHF
TGTGCCAGCACGAACAGCCCATATCAGCCCCAGCATTTT
>TRBJ1-1|NA|NA|TRBV29-1
CSVGVPETEAFF
TGCAGCGTTGGGGTCCCGGAGACTGAAGCTTTCTTT
>TRBJ1-4|NA|NA|TRBV5-8
CASSLGPEKLFF
TGTGCCAGCAGCTTGGGGCCCGAAAAACTGTTTTTT
>TRBJ2-5|NA|once|TRBV6-1
CASSEGDVLWSQYF
TGTGCCAGCAGTGAGGGGGACGTTCTATGGAGCCAGTACTTC
>TRBJ2-3|NA|once|TRBV6-6
CASREGRSTDTQYF
TGTGCCAGCAGAGAGGGGAGGAGCACAGATACGCAGTATTTT
>TRBJ1-5|TRBD1|NA|TRBV4-3
CASSQATGTQPQHF
TGCGCCAGCAGCCAAGCGACAGGGACTCAGCCCCAGCATTTT
>TRBJ1-5|NA|few|TRBV2
CASSERTGGDQPQHF
TGTGCCAGCAGTGAAAGGACGGGGGGCGATCAGCCCCAGCATTTT
>TRBJ2-1|TRBD2|NA|TRBV11-2
CASSALAIVNEQFF
TGTGCCAGCAGCGCACTAGCGATCGTTAATGAGCAGTTCTTC
>TRBJ1-2|TRBD1|NA|TRBV7-8
CASSPRQGIGLGYTF
TGTGCCAGCAGCCCTAGACAGGGTATAGGCCTTGGCTACACCTTC